The 8 T cell receptor beta chains presented below share a single source sample, sequenced in a study of blood T cell repertoires in COVID-19. This table comes from immunoSEQ multiplex PCR, and its TCRdb copy is limited to in-frame clones, with some not included. The sample lists 99,000 or so clones; roughly 84% were seen once. Sequencing used peripheral blood. The receptor source for this set is a man in his 70s with active or convalescent COVID-19.

This clone was counted once. The J gene is TRBJ1-5, the V gene TRBV5-1, with D possibly being TRBD1 (6 bases). CDR1 and CDR2 (germline): SGHRS, YFSETQ. Between the trimmed V and J ends, which lost 0 bases and 7 bases, there was a span of 14 bases. CDR3 length: 15 residues. In DNA, the CDR3 is TGCGCCAGCAGCTTGGGGGACAATGGCGGACAGCCCCAGCATTTT. Translated: CASSLGDNGGQPQHF.

V gene TRBV25-1 combines with J gene TRBJ2-3, with a possible D match to TRBD2 (7 bases). The CDR3 loop spans 16 amino acids. V lost 2 bases, J lost 4 bases, and 16 bases lay in between. In germline, CDR1 is MGHDK, CDR2 SYGVNS. The CDR3 nucleotides are TGTGCCAGCAGTGAAGGGCGGTGGGGGGGCGCAGATACGCAGTATTTT. The encoded protein is CASSEGRWGGADTQYF.

This chain connects TRBV7-2 to TRBJ2-5; 10 positions match TRBD2. Germline V lookup: CDR1 SGHTA, CDR2 FQGNSA. The CDR3 runs to 16 residues. V was pared by 0 bases and J by 2 bases, with 3 bases of the junction left unmatched. CDR3 sequence reads: CASSLALAGEQETQYF. As DNA, the CDR3 is TGTGCCAGCAGCTTAGCTCTAGCGGGGGAACAAGAGACCCAGTACTTC.

J is TRBJ1-2 and V is TRBV6-5; 8 positions agree with TRBD1. The germline V gene has CDR1 MNHEY and CDR2 SVGAGI. V dropped 5 bases and J dropped 7; count of bases not matched to a gene: 9. This CDR3 spans 14 amino acids. In nucleotides, the CDR3 is TGTGCCAGCAGTCGTATTCAGGGGGCCGGTGGCTACACCTTC. The encoded protein is CASSRIQGAGGYTF.

This rearrangement joins TRBV4-2 to TRBJ1-2, with 11 bases lining up with TRBD1. The junction had 6 bases not matched to a gene; V was cut back by 2 bases and J by 1 base. The V gene's germline CDR1 is LGHNA and CDR2 YNFKEQ. The CDR3 spans 17 residues. In DNA, the CDR3 is TGTGCCAGCAGCCAAACCCGGGACAGGGGGTATAACTATGGCTACACCTTC. Protein product: CASSQTRDRGYNYGYTF.

In DNA form, the CDR3 reads TGTGCCAGTAGTATAGTCGCTCCTAGCGGACGTCTCACAGATACGCAGTATTTT. Residues: CASSIVAPSGRLTDTQYF. The genes are TRBV19 and TRBJ2-3, with 7 bases lining up with TRBD2. Per the germline V gene, CDR1 is LNHDA and CDR2 is SQIVND (reference sequence). V shed 1 base and J 2 bases; nucleotides not matched to a gene: 12. There are 18 residues in the CDR3.

The chain links TRBV19 to TRBJ1-2, with D possibly matching TRBD1 (5 bases). The CDR3 has 13 residues. Between the trimmed V and J ends, which lost 0 bases and 3 bases, there was a span of 5 bases. From germline, CDR1 is LNHDA and CDR2 SQIVND (reference sequence). CDR3: CASSIEQDYGYTF. In DNA, the CDR3 is TGTGCCAGTAGTATAGAACAGGACTATGGCTACACCTTC.

This chain joins TRBV2 and TRBJ1-6; tentative D call: TRBD1 (5 bases). The CDR3 is 15 residues long. V gave up 10 bases and J gave up 0 bases, with 13 bases separating them. Germline CDR1 is SNHLY and CDR2 is FYNNEI. CDR3 in amino acids: CATLRQSSYNSPLHF. The CDR3 nucleotides read TGTGCCACCTTGAGACAGAGCTCCTATAATTCACCCCTCCACTTT.